A single sample gave rise to the 22 T cell receptor beta chains below, sequenced in a study of CD8+ T cells in alopecia areata. In each case, RNA was isolated and then reverse transcribed into cDNA as the sequencing template. The protocol was immunoSEQ multiplex PCR, while the TCRdb copy is restricted to in-frame clones and leaves out a portion. This sample carries 130,000 or so clones, about 50% of them seen once, and the ten largest clones take roughly a sixth. The sequenced sample was CD8+ T cells sorted from blood, obtained at week 0. These receptors were taken from a human donor with alopecia areata.

The chain employs TRBV27 and TRBJ2-7, with no clear D. V dropped 1 base and J dropped 1 base, with 14 bases sitting between them. The CDR3 runs to 16 residues. CDR1 and CDR2 (germline): MNHEY, SMNVEV (reference sequence). The CDR3 nucleotides are TGTGCCAGCAGTTTATTGGGATGGGGTGGTTCCTACGAGCAGTACTTC. It specifies CASSLLGWGGSYEQYF.

The chain links TRBV6-5 to TRBJ2-7, with D unresolved. The germline gives CDR1 MNHEY, CDR2 SVGAGI. CDR3 length: 15 amino acids. The V and J ends lost 8 bases and 1 base respectively, with 18 bases between them. The CDR3 loop is CASHTAEGNSYEQYF. CDR3 nucleotides: TGTGCCAGCCACACGGCGGAAGGGAATTCCTACGAGCAGTACTTC.

This clone was detected once. The chain links TRBV6-5 to TRBJ1-5, with no clear D. Germline CDR1 reads MNHEY; CDR2 reads SVGAGI. The V gene lost 4 bases and the J gene lost 4 bases, with 11 bases spanning the gap. The CDR3 totals 14 residues. The CDR3 DNA reads TGTGCCAGCAGTTTGGCCAGGCAAAATCAGCCCCAGCATTTT. Translated: CASSLARQNQPQHF.

This clone has just a few counts. The chain uses TRBV6-6 and TRBJ1-2, with D unclear. The CDR3 sequence is 15 residues long. Germline CDR1 MNHNY, CDR2 SVGAGI (reference sequence). Trimming took off 7 bases at V and 8 bases at J, with 23 bases between the two ends. DNA of the CDR3: TGTGCCAGCACCCTCCTAGACGCGTCCTCATGGGGCTACACCTTC. The encoded protein is CASTLLDASSWGYTF.

The chain employs TRBV9 and TRBJ2-3; D remains ambiguous. V was pared by 0 bases and J by 0 bases, with 8 bases between. Germline-derived CDR1 and CDR2 are SGDLS and YYNGEE. This CDR3 is 15 amino acids long. Here the CDR3 reads CASSVGVTSTDTQYF. The CDR3 DNA reads TGTGCCAGCAGCGTAGGGGTGACTAGCACAGATACGCAGTATTTT.

This clone has a handful of counts. The V call is TRBV11-2, the J call TRBJ2-1; 8 bases align to TRBD2. CDR1 and CDR2 (germline): SGHAT, FQNNGV. V shed 1 base and J 4 bases; nucleotides not matched to a gene: 3. The length of the CDR3 is 15 residues. CDR3 in amino acids: CASSLVSGAYNEQFF. DNA for the CDR3: TGTGCCAGCAGCTTAGTTAGCGGGGCGTACAATGAGCAGTTCTTC.

This chain links TRBV4-3 with TRBJ2-3; 8 nucleotides match TRBD2. Germline trimming cut 2 bases from V and 1 base from J; bases unmatched to any gene: 2. The CDR3 length is 15 residues. Germline lookup yields CDR1 LGHNA and CDR2 YSLEER. The DNA of the CDR3 is TGCGCCAGCAGCCAACGTAGCGGGGGCACAGATACGCAGTATTTT. Encoded protein: CASSQRSGGTDTQYF.

The V and J genes are TRBV7-9 and TRBJ1-1, with D unresolved. V was cut by 1 base and J by 5 bases, with 14 bases left in between. Germline lookup yields CDR1 SEHNR and CDR2 FQNEAQ (reference sequence). The CDR3 has 15 amino acids. DNA of the CDR3: TGTGCCAGCAGCTTAGACGCGTGGGGTGGAACTGAAGCTTTCTTT. Protein product: CASSLDAWGGTEAFF.

The chain links TRBV6-5 to TRBJ2-7, with 7 nucleotides matching TRBD1. Losses at the gene ends were 5 bases for V and 3 bases for J; bases not matched to a gene: 4. The CDR3 is made up of 13 amino acids. Germline V CDR1 and CDR2: MNHEY, SVGAGI. CDR3 region: CASSKGASYEQYF. CDR3 sequence (DNA): TGTGCCAGCAGTAAGGGGGCTAGCTACGAGCAGTACTTC.

The chain joins TRBV29-1 to TRBJ2-2, with a tentative D call TRBD1 (6 bases). The CDR3 is 14 amino acids. The V end was cut by 6 bases, the J end by 1 base, with 12 bases between. From germline, CDR1 is SQVTM and CDR2 ANQGSEA. CDR3 nucleotides: TGCAGCGTGGAAACAGGGAAGAACACCGGGGAGCTGTTTTTT. Protein product: CSVETGKNTGELFF.

The V gene is TRBV18, the J gene TRBJ2-7; the D is unclear. Germline V gene data show CDR1 as KGHSH and CDR2 as LQKENI. The CDR3 is made up of 13 amino acids. V was shortened by 3 bases and J by 7 bases, with 13 bases between the two germline ends. The CDR3 nucleotides read TGTGCCAGCTCACCGGGGTATTTGGAGGAGCAGTACTTC. Its translation: CASSPGYLEEQYF.

The chain recombines TRBV13 with TRBJ1-1, with unresolved D. The CDR3 runs to 13 residues. CDR1 is PRHDT and CDR2 is FYEKMQ in the germline V gene (reference sequence). Trimming removed 2 bases at V and 3 bases at J, with 7 bases between. This chain's CDR3 is CASSLFDDTEAFF. The CDR3 nucleotides are TGTGCCAGCAGCTTATTTGACGACACTGAAGCTTTCTTT.

This clone was detected a few times. This sequence joins TRBV7-9 and TRBJ1-2; D gene ambiguous. Trimming took 7 bases from V and 3 from J, leaving 15 bases between them. Germline CDR1 reads SEHNR; CDR2 reads FQNEAQ (reference sequence). This CDR3 is 14 amino acids long. CDR3 in amino acids: CASTFLRRYYGYTF. DNA for the CDR3: TGTGCCAGCACCTTCTTGAGGAGATACTATGGCTACACCTTC.

The rearrangement links TRBV27 to TRBJ1-2, with D perhaps TRBD1 (6 bases). V was pared by 2 bases and J by 0 bases, with 7 bases between. The CDR3 is 14 residues long. The V gene's germline CDR1 is MNHEY and CDR2 SMNVEV (reference sequence). This chain's CDR3 is CASSLTGSNYGYTF. The CDR3 DNA reads as TGTGCCAGCAGTTTAACAGGGTCTAACTATGGCTACACCTTC.

This CDR3 reads CASSLEQNNEQFF. CDR3 DNA sequence: TGTGCCAGCAGCTTGGAACAGAACAATGAGCAGTTCTTC. The chain uses TRBV5-4 and TRBJ2-1; D not certain. Trimming shortened V by 0 bases and J by 5 bases, and 6 bases separated the two germline ends. The V gene's germline CDR1 is SGHNT and CDR2 YYREEE (reference sequence). This CDR3 is 13 amino acids long. The full variable domain, rest sourced from reference TRBV5-4 and TRBJ2-1, is ETGVTQSPTHLIKTRGQQVTLRCSSQSGHNTVSWYQQALGQGPQFIFQYYREEENGRGNFPPRFSGLQFPNYSSELNVNALELDDSALYLCASSLEQNNEQFFGPGTRLTVL.

This clone was observed a handful of times. This chain links TRBV30 with TRBJ2-7; TRBD1 matches 10 bases. The CDR3 contains 14 residues. Germline lookup yields CDR1 GTSNPN and CDR2 SVGIG (reference sequence). Losses at the gene ends were 4 bases for V and 5 bases for J; bases not matched to a gene: 8. As DNA, the CDR3 is TGTGCCTGGAAAGTGGGACAGGGGTCCGACGAGCAGTACTTC. Amino acids: CAWKVGQGSDEQYF.

The CDR3 sequence is CASSSGQPGDSPLHF. In DNA form, the CDR3 reads TGTGCCAGCAGCTCGGGACAACCAGGGGATTCACCCCTCCACTTT. The gene calls are TRBV7-9 and TRBJ1-6; weak D call: TRBD1 (6 bases). The germline gives CDR1 SEHNR, CDR2 FQNEAQ (reference sequence). The CDR3 is made up of 15 amino acids. V shed 4 bases and J shed 8 bases, with 15 bases lying between them.

Note on this clone: The same CDR3 is also encoded by other DNA sequences in this sample. The chain carries TRBV9 and TRBJ1-2; D call uncertain. The V end lost 0 bases, the J end lost 6 bases, and 3 bases lay between the germline ends. Germline lookup yields CDR1 SGDLS and CDR2 YYNGEE. The CDR3 runs to 11 residues. Here the CDR3 reads CASSVGDGYTF. The CDR3 DNA reads as TGTGCCAGCAGCGTAGGGGATGGCTACACCTTC.

This clone appeared a few times. The chain joins TRBV29-1 to TRBJ2-7, with D hard to call. Germline CDR1 is SQVTM and CDR2 is ANQGSEA. This CDR3 spans 11 amino acids. V lost 3 bases and J lost 2, with 5 bases in between. The CDR3 loop is CSVDDTYEQYF. The CDR3 bases are TGCAGCGTTGATGACACCTACGAGCAGTACTTC.

This clone has only a few counts. The V gene is TRBV30, the J gene TRBJ2-1; 13 bases match TRBD2. Germline trimming cut 2 bases from V and 7 bases from J; bases unmatched to any gene: 5. Germline CDR1 GTSNPN, CDR2 SVGIG (reference sequence). This CDR3 region has 15 residues. The CDR3 DNA reads TGTGCCTGGAGTCAGGAACTAGCGGGGGGGAATGAGCAGTTCTTC. Translated, it gives CAWSQELAGGNEQFF.

The chain uses TRBV7-2 and TRBJ2-7; 7 bases map to TRBD1. CDR3 size: 15 residues. Germline assignment: CDR1 SGHTA and CDR2 FQGNSA. The V and J ends lost 1 base and 1 base, in that order; junction bases with no gene match: 4. CDR3 sequence reads: CASSLGTGASYEQYF. Here the CDR3 DNA reads TGTGCCAGCAGCTTAGGAACAGGGGCTTCCTACGAGCAGTACTTC.

The chain uses TRBV13 and TRBJ1-4; a weak D match, TRBD1 (5 bases). CDR3 length: 16 residues. V was pared by 5 bases and J by 8 bases, with 21 bases between. From germline, CDR1 is PRHDT and CDR2 FYEKMQ (reference sequence). The CDR3 nucleotides are TGTGCCAGCAGCCCTAGATCTCGGGGGTTAGAAGAAAAACTGTTTTTT. Protein: CASSPRSRGLEEKLFF.